Below, 19 T cell receptor beta chains from the same sample are listed, as sequenced in a study of identical twins. TCRdb re-derived calls from the 5' RACE reads in MiXCR, one entry per CDR3 protein. The sample carries around 1.7 million distinct CDR3 sequences, roughly a third recorded once. Material for sequencing was cord blood. The receptor source for this set is a newborn girl in good health.

This clonotype was seen only a few times. The V call is TRBV3-1, the J call TRBJ2-3, with 7 positions matching TRBD1. The length of the CDR3 is 14 residues. Germline V gene data show CDR1 as LGHDT and CDR2 as YNNKEL (reference sequence). J gave up 6 bases and V 3 bases, and 6 bases lay outside the gene matches. Here the CDR3 DNA reads TGTGCCAGCAGCCATACCTTGGACAGGGATACGCAGTATTTT. It specifies CASSHTLDRDTQYF.

V is TRBV18 and J is TRBJ2-3; TRBD2 aligns across 7 bases. The CDR3 contains 16 residues. The germline V gene has CDR1 KGHSH and CDR2 LQKENI. Trimming cost V 3 bases and J 3 bases; bases outside gene matches: 9. The CDR3 DNA reads as TGTGCCAGCTCACCCTCACCAGCGGGAAGTACAGATACGCAGTATTTT. This encodes CASSPSPAGSTDTQYF.

A few counts support this clonotype. The chain couples TRBV11-2 to TRBJ2-7; 12 nucleotides match TRBD2. Losses at the gene ends were 1 base for V and 8 bases for J; bases not matched to a gene: 12. This CDR3 spans 17 amino acids. Germline assignment: CDR1 SGHAT and CDR2 FQNNGV. The CDR3 DNA is TGTGCCAGCAGCTTAGCCGGTTTGACTAGCGGGGGCCTGCAGCAGTACTTC. It translates to CASSLAGLTSGGLQQYF.

This clonotype was counted only a few times. This chain connects TRBV7-2 to TRBJ1-5; TRBD1 might be the D (6 bases). Trimming removed 4 bases at V and 1 base at J, with 11 bases between. The CDR3 is 15 amino acids. In germline, CDR1 is SGHTA, CDR2 FQGNSA. The CDR3 region is CASSSQGSSNQPQHF. CDR3 DNA: TGTGCCAGCAGCTCCCAGGGGAGCAGCAATCAGCCCCAGCATTTT.

This CDR3 is CASSSLAGATYEQYF. CDR3 coding DNA: TGTGCCAGCAGCTCATTAGCGGGGGCAACCTACGAGCAGTACTTC. J is TRBJ2-7 and V is TRBV7-2; 9 bases agree with TRBD2. Germline V gives CDR1 SGHTA, CDR2 FQGNSA. The CDR3 consists of 15 residues. The V segment lost 4 bases and the J segment 2 bases; nucleotides outside the gene matches: 6.

This clonotype was observed a handful of times. The chain carries TRBV20-1 and TRBJ2-3; maybe TRBD1 (5 bases). Trimming left V 3 bases short and J 6 bases short, with 10 bases between. The V gene's germline CDR1 is DFQATT and CDR2 SNEGSKA (reference sequence). The CDR3 spans 12 residues. The CDR3 sequence is CSARRQLDTQYF. The CDR3 DNA reads as TGCAGTGCTAGGAGACAGTTGGATACGCAGTATTTT.

The chain has TRBV14 and TRBJ1-3; D uncertain. Germline CDR1 reads SGHDN; CDR2 reads FVKESK. The V end lost 4 bases, the J end lost 1 base, and 17 bases lay between the germline ends. This CDR3 has 17 residues. The CDR3 region is CASSPSPRMWSGNTIYF. The CDR3 DNA reads TGTGCCAGCAGCCCATCCCCCCGGATGTGGTCTGGAAACACCATATATTTT.

The chain recombines TRBV20-1 with TRBJ2-1; 8 nucleotides match TRBD2. Germline V gene lookup returns CDR1 DFQATT and CDR2 SNEGSKA (reference sequence). This CDR3 spans 15 amino acids. J lost 9 bases, V lost 3 bases, and 13 bases had no gene match. The CDR3 sequence is CSAREGTSGRGEQFF. The CDR3 bases are TGCAGTGCTAGGGAAGGGACTAGTGGGCGGGGTGAGCAGTTCTTC.

The gene calls are TRBV10-3 and TRBJ1-2; 9 bases map to TRBD1. The CDR3 extends over 15 amino acids. J gave up 4 bases and V 7 bases, and 10 bases lay outside the gene matches. Germline CDR1 and CDR2: ENHRY and SYGVKD. CDR3 region: CAITPGQGRGYGYTF. CDR3 sequence (DNA): TGTGCCATCACTCCCGGACAGGGGAGGGGCTATGGCTACACCTTC.

This clonotype was seen ten or more times. The genes are TRBV5-1 and TRBJ2-1, with D possibly being TRBD1 or TRBD2 (6 bases each). Germline V gives CDR1 SGHRS, CDR2 YFSETQ. Trimming removed 6 bases from V and 4 bases from J, with 14 bases in between. CDR3 length: 14 amino acids. The CDR3 nucleotides read TGCGCCAGCATGAAATGGGGGGCTTACAATGAGCAGTTCTTC. It encodes CASMKWGAYNEQFF.

This clonotype was observed a handful of times. The chain joins TRBV27 to TRBJ2-5; D possibly corresponds to TRBD1 (5 bases). Germline-derived CDR1 and CDR2 are MNHEY and SMNVEV (reference sequence). The CDR3 consists of 16 residues. Deletions cut 0 bases from V and 4 bases from J, with 15 bases between. The CDR3 is CASSLSPRAGRETQYF. The CDR3 bases are TGTGCCAGCAGTTTATCACCTCGCGCAGGGCGAGAGACCCAGTACTTC.

V and J are TRBV6-1 and TRBJ2-3; D uncertain. Trimming cost V 2 bases and J 6 bases, with 15 bases left between them. Germline-derived CDR1 and CDR2 are MNHNS and SASEGT. This CDR3 comprises 15 residues. CDR3 bases: TGTGCCAGCAGTGAACGGGCTTACCTTCGGGATACGCAGTATTTT. It encodes CASSERAYLRDTQYF.

This chain links TRBV27 with TRBJ2-7; D is perhaps TRBD1 (6 bases). Trimming removed 5 bases from V and 4 bases from J, with 12 bases in between. CDR1 and CDR2 (germline): MNHEY, SMNVEV (reference sequence). CDR3 length: 13 amino acids. CDR3 DNA: TGTGCCAGCAGTCCCAACAGGGATTACGAGCAGTACTTC. This sequence encodes CASSPNRDYEQYF.

The CDR3 coding sequence is TGTGCCAGCAGTTTATCCTTGGAAAGCACAGATACGCAGTATTTT. Its protein is CASSLSLESTDTQYF. The rearrangement links TRBV27 to TRBJ2-3; D uncertain. Between the trimmed V and J ends, which lost 0 bases and 0 bases, there was a span of 7 bases. Germline-derived CDR1 and CDR2 are MNHEY and SMNVEV (reference sequence). The length of the CDR3 is 15 residues.

The chain employs TRBV7-2 and TRBJ2-2; D not certain. The germline CDR1 and CDR2 sequences are SGHTA and FQGNSA. The CDR3 contains 15 residues. V dropped 2 bases and J dropped 5 bases, with 12 bases sitting between them. CDR3: CASSLWVPTTGELFF. CDR3 DNA sequence: TGTGCCAGCAGCTTATGGGTCCCAACTACCGGGGAGCTGTTTTTT.

This chain links TRBV28 with TRBJ2-1; 16 bases are shared with TRBD2. The CDR3 runs 21 residues. CDR1 MDHEN and CDR2 SYDVKM come from the germline V gene. Trimming cost V 4 bases and J 4 bases; bases outside gene matches: 16. CDR3 amino acids: CASSSSPGLAGGKGLYNEQFF. In DNA form, the CDR3 reads TGTGCCAGCAGTTCTTCCCCGGGACTAGCGGGAGGGAAGGGCCTTTACAATGAGCAGTTCTTC.

This clonotype came up many times. V usage is TRBV4-1 and J usage is TRBJ2-7; D is undetermined. V lost 3 bases and J lost 0, with 9 bases in between. Per the germline V gene, CDR1 is MGHRA and CDR2 is YSYEKL. The CDR3 sequence is 14 residues long. The CDR3 sequence: CASSHLLNSYEQYF. Written as DNA, the CDR3 is TGCGCCAGCAGCCATCTACTGAACTCCTACGAGCAGTACTTC.

The V and J genes are TRBV20-1 and TRBJ1-2, with D possibly matching TRBD1 (6 bases). The CDR3 runs 12 residues. V lost 5 bases, J lost 6 bases, and 13 bases lay in between. Per the germline V gene, CDR1 is DFQATT and CDR2 is SNEGSKA (reference sequence). The CDR3 loop reads CSARGTPNGYTF. The CDR3 DNA sequence: TGCAGTGCTCGCGGGACACCGAATGGCTACACCTTC.

This clonotype was seen a handful of times. The chain recombines TRBV28 with TRBJ2-1; 11 bases fit TRBD2. The CDR3 has 18 amino acids. The germline V gene has CDR1 MDHEN and CDR2 SYDVKM. The junction had 9 bases not matched to a gene; V was cut back by 5 bases and J by 0 bases. In DNA form, the CDR3 reads TGTGCCAGCAGTCCACCGACTAGCGGGACATACTCCTACAATGAGCAGTTCTTC. It is translated as CASSPPTSGTYSYNEQFF.